The source of this T cell receptor (beta chain) is a study of T cell responses to AZD1222 COVID-19 vaccine. For the study at large: Pooled in the analysis were second doses at about 4 or about 12 weeks.

As concerns this clone: Its antigen is undetermined.

Whole-study findings and limits: Among spike-specific TCRs, nearly half reportedly target unmutated variant regions. Mapped onto spike, vaccine-associated CD4 TCRs spanned it and were dominant at 160-218 and 743-854. The donors showed a predominance of white British ancestry and of females, with possible underestimation of clonal diversity.

TCRdb keeps only in-frame clones here, not all; method: immunoSEQ multiplex PCR. The table shows about 150,000 clones, with roughly 90% occurring only once. Germline lookup yields CDR1 MDHEN and CDR2 SYDVKM. Trimming took off 9 bases at V and 5 bases at J, with 16 bases between the two ends. The CDR3 contains 13 residues. The TCR comes from an adult in good health. The starting material was peripheral blood, obtained on day 0 of AZD1222 vaccination. This chain connects TRBV28 to TRBJ1-1, with D possibly TRBD1 on 6 matching bases. CDR3 loop: CASTRGAITEAFF. The DNA for the CDR3 is TGTGCCAGTACGCGGGGGGCGATAACTGAAGCTTTCTTT.